These T cell receptor beta chains were read from a single sample in a study of cytomegalovirus exposure and HLA in healthy donors. The table came from immunoSEQ multiplex PCR; TCRdb's copy has only in-frame clones and leaves some out. The top ten hold less than 4.5% of the sample, which has 250,000 to 350,000 clones, roughly 85% seen once. Sequencing was done on a sample of PBMCs. The receptor set was obtained from a man aged 40-49 years in good health and CMV-seropositive. Each CDR3 is given with its conserved first and last residue. D genes are given only for firm matches. Expanded clones are given a class, and other clones once, few, many or no size at all.

V gene	J gene	D gene	clone size	CDR3 DNA	CDR3 protein
TRBV15	TRBJ2-7	-	-	TGTGCCACCAGCAGATCAGGGGAACTCTACGAGCAGTACTTC	CATSRSGELYEQYF
TRBV28	TRBJ2-3	TRBD2	-	TGTGCCAGCAGTCCCGCGGGAGGGGCCGGGGTAGATACGCAGTATTTT	CASSPAGGAGVDTQYF
TRBV5-1	TRBJ1-4	-	-	TGCGCCAGCAGCCCGGGGGTCCTCAAGTCTAATGAAAAACTGTTTTTT	CASSPGVLKSNEKLFF
TRBV27	TRBJ2-1	TRBD2	-	TGTGCCAGCAGCCCTGGGACTAGCGGCTACAATGAGCAGTTCTTC	CASSPGTSGYNEQFF
TRBV6-1	TRBJ2-7	TRBD1	-	TGTGCCAGCAGTGACGAGGGGACAGGGACCCACGAGCAGTACTTC	CASSDEGTGTHEQYF
TRBV2	TRBJ2-2	TRBD2	-	TGTGCCAGCAGTGTACTAGCGGGAGACACCGGGGAGCTGTTTTTT	CASSVLAGDTGELFF
TRBV11-2	TRBJ2-1	-	few	TGTGCCAGCAGCGCTACTAGTCCGGCGGAGTTCTTC	CASSATSPAEFF
TRBV5-1	TRBJ2-7	TRBD2	-	TGCGCCAGCAGCTCGGGACTATCGGGGCAGTACTTC	CASSSGLSGQYF
TRBV19	TRBJ2-2	TRBD1	-	TGTGCCAGTAGTAGTGGACAGGGGGGCGGGGAGCTGTTTTTT	CASSSGQGGGELFF
TRBV11-1	TRBJ2-1	TRBD2	once	TGTGCCAGCCAGGGACTAGCGGGAGGATTTCCCTATGAGCAGTTCTTC	CASQGLAGGFPYEQFF
TRBV5-6	TRBJ2-7	TRBD2	-	TGTGCCAGCAGCTCGACTAGCGGGACCTACGAGCAGTACTTC	CASSSTSGTYEQYF
TRBV27	TRBJ1-4	TRBD1	-	TGTGCCAGCAGCCGCGACAGGGTTTGGGAAAAACTGTTTTTT	CASSRDRVWEKLFF
TRBV13	TRBJ2-1	-	few	TGTGCCAGCAGCTTAGGCGGCAATGAGCAGTTCTTC	CASSLGGNEQFF
TRBV5-8	TRBJ2-6	TRBD1	-	TGTGCCAGCTCCCCCCGGGGACAGGGACCCTCTGGGGCCAACGTCCTGACTTTC	CASSPRGQGPSGANVLTF
TRBV11-2	TRBJ2-7	-	-	TGTGCCAGCAGCTATGACTCAGGGTACGAGCAGTACTTC	CASSYDSGYEQYF
TRBV7-6	TRBJ2-1	TRBD1	-	TGTGCCAGCAGCCCTCGACAGGGGGGATACAATGAGCAGTTCTTC	CASSPRQGGYNEQFF
TRBV29-1	TRBJ2-2	TRBD2	-	TGCAGCGTCCAAGGAAGGGGGACTAGCGGTTTGGGCCCCGGGGAGCTGTTTTTT	CSVQGRGTSGLGPGELFF
TRBV5-1	TRBJ2-7	-	few	TGCGCCAGCAGCTTAAGGGGTCTCGAGCAGTACTTC	CASSLRGLEQYF
TRBV11-2	TRBJ2-2	-	-	TGTGCCAGCAGCTTATGGGCCGATCGAGGGGAGCTGTTTTTT	CASSLWADRGELFF
TRBV2	TRBJ1-5	TRBD1	-	TGTGCCAGCAGTGACGGGGGACAGATTAATCAGCCCCAGCATTTT	CASSDGGQINQPQHF
TRBV28	TRBJ2-3	-	-	TGTGCCAGCAGTTTATGGGTTGGGGCGTTAGGGGATACGCAGTATTTT	CASSLWVGALGDTQYF
TRBV19	TRBJ2-7	TRBD2	-	TGTGCCAGTAGTCCGGGTCCCCCGGGACTAGCGGACGAGCAGTACTTC	CASSPGPPGLADEQYF
TRBV2	TRBJ2-1	-	-	TGTGCCAGCAGCCGTGGCCAGGTCTGGAGGAATGAGCAGTTCTTC	CASSRGQVWRNEQFF
TRBV4-1	TRBJ1-5	-	-	TGCGCCAGCAGCCACACGGGGAGCAATCAGCCCCAGCATTTT	CASSHTGSNQPQHF
TRBV2	TRBJ2-7	-	-	TGTGCCAGCAGGCGGAGCTACCTCTACGAGCAGTACTTC	CASRRSYLYEQYF
TRBV30	TRBJ2-2	TRBD2	-	TGTGCCTGGACCCAGCGGGGAGGGGCTATAATCGGGGAGCTGTTTTTT	CAWTQRGGAIIGELFF
TRBV4-1	TRBJ2-3	TRBD2	-	TGCGCCAGCAGCCCACTAGCGGGAGGGAAAGCAGATACGCAGTATTTT	CASSPLAGGKADTQYF
TRBV4-1	TRBJ2-7	-	-	TGCGCCAGCAGCCAGGGCGAGCTCGGCTACGAGCAGTACTTC	CASSQGELGYEQYF
TRBV7-6	TRBJ2-3	TRBD1	few	TGTGCCAGCAGCTTAATGTCCCCGACAGGGTATAGCACAGATACGCAGTATTTT	CASSLMSPTGYSTDTQYF
TRBV11-2	TRBJ2-1	TRBD2	-	TGTGCCAGCAGCTTCCCGGGGGGGGCTTCCTACAATGAGCAGTTCTTC	CASSFPGGASYNEQFF
TRBV15	TRBJ1-2	TRBD1	once	TGTGCCACTAGCAGTGGTGGACAGGGTGGTGGCTACACCTTC	CATSSGGQGGGYTF
TRBV6-6	TRBJ1-5	TRBD1	-	TGTGCCAGCAGTTACAACAGGGGTCAGCCCCAGCATTTT	CASSYNRGQPQHF
TRBV28	TRBJ1-5	-	-	TGTGCCAGCAAAACAGGGAATCAGCCCCAGCATTTT	CASKTGNQPQHF
TRBV19	TRBJ2-7	TRBD1	few	TGTGCCAGTAAGGGACAGGGATTCGAGCAGTACTTC	CASKGQGFEQYF
TRBV29-1	TRBJ2-7	TRBD1	-	TGCAGCGCGATCGGACAGGGAAAGGTAATCTACGAGCAGTACTTC	CSAIGQGKVIYEQYF
TRBV5-4	TRBJ2-1	-	-	TGTGCCAGCAGCTGGGACAAGGGGTATGAGCAGTTCTTC	CASSWDKGYEQFF
TRBV19	TRBJ2-1	TRBD2	-	TGTGCCAGTAGTCCTACTGAGGGACTAGCTAACAATGAGCAGTTCTTC	CASSPTEGLANNEQFF
TRBV28	TRBJ1-4	TRBD1	-	TGTGCCAGCATCGAGACAGGGGCGGGCGAAAAACTGTTTTTT	CASIETGAGEKLFF
TRBV2	TRBJ2-7	-	once	TGTGCCAGCGTGGGAAGCGGAACTTACTACGAGCAGTACTTC	CASVGSGTYYEQYF
TRBV13	TRBJ1-2	-	-	TGTGCCAGCAGCTTAGGTTGGGCAGGAGGGTATGGCTACACCTTC	CASSLGWAGGYGYTF
TRBV7-7	TRBJ2-1	-	-	TGTGCTAGCAGCTTAAGTCGGGAGCGGGAGCAGTTCTTC	CASSLSREREQFF